This T cell receptor (beta chain) stems from a study of T-cell memory formation after mild COVID-19. Study-wide results and limits: SARS-CoV-2 specificity was not confirmed for second-wave clones peaking on day 37.

Points on this clonotype: Its cognate antigen is unknown.

TCRalpha and TCRbeta libraries used 5'RACE with constant-segment primers and UMIs. TCRdb recomputed calls from the 5' RACE reads with MiXCR, one row per CDR3 protein. The profile shows about 310,000 distinct CDR3 sequences, roughly a fifth of them singletons. The sequencing sample was made of PBMCs or a T cell subset sorted from them (not recorded which). The clonotype comes from a man aged 18 to 30 who had mild COVID-19 (a few samples of this study predate the infection). Cell type and time point are not known.

The CDR3 protein is CATSWANEQFF. CDR3 nucleotides: TGTGCCACCAGCTGGGCCAATGAGCAGTTCTTC. The V call is TRBV24-1, the J call TRBJ2-1; D is unclear. The CDR3 runs to 11 residues. In germline, CDR1 is KGHDR, CDR2 SFDVKD. V lost 7 bases, J lost 6 bases, and 6 bases lay in between.